The 21 T cell receptor beta chains listed next were all sequenced from one sample in a study of T cell repertoires in cytomegalovirus infection. TCRdb processed the reads anew with MiXCR; each CDR3 protein has one entry. The sample has about 110,000 distinct CDR3 sequences; around a tenth are singletons. These receptors lack a known antigen. The sample comprised PBMCs, sequenced either directly or after in vitro stimulation (not recorded which). These receptor sequences come from a human donor in good health (CMV status not recorded). Some clones in this sample may be carry-over from other donors' samples.

This clonotype was picked up many times. V gene TRBV11-2 combines with J gene TRBJ2-5; D call uncertain. With 4 bases removed from V and 5 bases from J, the gap between germline ends came to 20 bases. The CDR3 has 16 residues. Germline CDR1 SGHAT, CDR2 FQNNGV. DNA of the CDR3: TGTGCCAGCAGCTCCCCTAGGATATACGGAAGGGAGACCCAGTACTTC. Its translation is CASSSPRIYGRETQYF.

This clonotype was recorded many times. DNA of the CDR3: TGTGCCAGCAGCTCCTATAGTACAGGGAACTATGGCTACACCTTC. It specifies CASSSYSTGNYGYTF. The V call is TRBV7-8, the J call TRBJ1-2; TRBD1 is a possible D gene (6 bases). CDR1 SGHVS and CDR2 FQNEAQ come from the germline V gene. The length of the CDR3 is 15 residues. V was shortened by 4 bases and J by 2 bases, with 14 bases between the two germline ends.

The table lists this clonotype with a few counts. This rearrangement joins TRBV6-2 or TRBV6-3 to TRBJ2-7; TRBD1 or TRBD2 may be the D gene (5 bases each). Trimming shortened V by 6 bases and J by 7 bases, and 16 bases separated the two germline ends. This CDR3 region has 13 residues. Looked up from germline, CDR1 is MNHEY and CDR2 is SVGEGT. The CDR3 loop is CASRGDSPREQYV. The CDR3 DNA sequence: TGTGCCAGCAGGGGAGACAGCCCCCGGGAGCAGTACGTC.

Comment on this clonotype: A much larger clone lies a single base off, so this may be a read error. This chain joins TRBV4-1 and TRBJ2-4; D not certain. Germline V gene data show CDR1 as MGHRA and CDR2 as YSYEKL. The CDR3 has 13 residues. For the CDR3, the DNA is TGCGCCAGCAGCCAAGATAACCTGAGCATTCGGTACTTC. Its protein product is CASSQDNLSIRYF.

The V call is TRBV6-6, the J call TRBJ2-7; 10 positions agree with TRBD2. J was trimmed by 4 bases and V by 2 bases; bases with no gene match: 5. Germline V CDR1 and CDR2: MNHNY, SVGAGI (reference sequence). This CDR3 region has 15 residues. In DNA form, the CDR3 reads TGTGCCAGCAGTTACCCCGGACTAGCGGATTACGAGCAGTACTTC. Its protein is CASSYPGLADYEQYF.

This clonotype was recorded many times. The chain couples TRBV7-2 to TRBJ1-5; D is uncertain. In germline, CDR1 is SGHTA, CDR2 FQGNSA. The CDR3 is made up of 16 amino acids. V shed 2 bases and J shed 2 bases, with 13 bases lying between them. The DNA for the CDR3 is TGTGCCAGCAGCTTACGTCGGGTTAGCGGCAATCAGCCCCAGCATTTT. The encoded protein is CASSLRRVSGNQPQHF.

This clonotype was observed at least ten times. The chain employs TRBV7-2 and TRBJ2-1; perhaps TRBD2 as D (7 bases). Germline V gene sequence: CDR1 SGHTA, CDR2 FQGNSA. The CDR3 covers 14 residues. V was cut by 7 bases and J by 5 bases, with 15 bases left in between. For the CDR3, the DNA is TGTGCCAGCATTGTGCGGCGGGGGCACAATGAGCAGTTCTTC. Translation: CASIVRRGHNEQFF.

This clonotype was counted a few times. The rearrangement joins TRBV6-2 or TRBV6-3 to TRBJ1-1; no firm D call. The CDR3 runs 15 residues. The V end lost 2 bases, the J end lost 0 bases, and 10 bases lay between the germline ends. Germline V gives CDR1 MNHEY, CDR2 SVGEGT. CDR3 nucleotides: TGTGCCAGCAGTTACGTCCCGGGCTTGAACACTGAAGCTTTCTTT. Protein sequence: CASSYVPGLNTEAFF.

The chain carries TRBV25-1 and TRBJ2-2, with TRBD1 matching 7 bases. This CDR3 spans 16 amino acids. Germline CDR1 reads MGHDK; CDR2 reads SYGVNS. CDR3 nucleotides: TGTGTCGCCTCAGGGGTGGGCAGGGGGAAATCCGGGGAGCTGTTTTTT. Its protein is CVASGVGRGKSGELFF.

The chain carries TRBV18 and TRBJ2-7; no firm D call. The CDR3 loop spans 13 amino acids. Trimming removed 0 bases from V and 7 bases from J, with 10 bases in between. Per the germline V gene, CDR1 is KGHSH and CDR2 is LQKENI. The CDR3 region has the DNA TGTGCCAGCTCACCACCCAGCAGGTTAGAGCAGTACGTC. It codes for CASSPPSRLEQYV.

This clonotype was detected only a few times. The chain uses TRBV7-2 and TRBJ2-1; D uncertain. The germline V gene encodes CDR1 SGHTA and CDR2 FQGNSA. V gave up 1 base and J gave up 8 bases, with 9 bases separating them. The CDR3 is 13 residues long. The DNA for the CDR3 is TGTGCCAGCAGCTTAGGTTCGAAGGATGAGCAGTTCTTC. Translation gives CASSLGSKDEQFF.

This clonotype was picked up many times. J is TRBJ2-3 and V is TRBV4-3, with D possibly matching TRBD2 (5 bases). CDR1 and CDR2 from the germline V gene are LGHNA and YSLEER. Trimming cost V 1 base and J 7 bases, with 9 bases left between them. The CDR3 is made up of 13 amino acids. CDR3 protein: CASSQGSGNTQYF. The CDR3 nucleotides are TGCGCCAGCAGCCAAGGGTCCGGGAATACGCAGTATTTT.

There are a few counts of this clonotype. This sequence joins TRBV7-2 and TRBJ2-5, with 7 bases matching TRBD2. Germline values: CDR1 SGHTA, CDR2 FQGNSA. This CDR3 region has 15 residues. With V trimmed by 1 base and J by 4 bases, 6 bases remained unmatched. Here the CDR3 reads CASSLDGGRGETQYF. CDR3 DNA: TGTGCCAGCAGCTTAGACGGCGGGAGAGGAGAGACCCAGTACTTC. The full variable domain, its missing parts supplied by reference TRBV7-2 and TRBJ2-5, is GAGVSQSPSNKVTEKGKDVELRCDPISGHTALYWYRQSLGQGLEFLIYFQGNSAPDKSGLPSDRFSAERTGGSVSTLTIQRTQQEDSAVYLCASSLDGGRGETQYFGPGTRLLVL.

The sample holds many counts of this clonotype. The V gene is TRBV5-1, the J gene TRBJ2-1; tentative D call: TRBD1 (6 bases). In germline, CDR1 is SGHRS, CDR2 YFSETQ. V lost 6 bases and J 6 bases, leaving 19 bases between the germline ends. The CDR3 length is 15 residues. The CDR3 coding sequence is TGCGCCAGCACCAGGGTCAACAGGGACGTCAATGAGCAGTTCTTC. Translated: CASTRVNRDVNEQFF.

This rearrangement joins TRBV19 to TRBJ2-2; TRBD2 matches 8 bases. The ends lost 3 bases at V and 7 bases at J; junction bases unmatched: 13. The CDR3 is made up of 17 amino acids. The germline gives CDR1 LNHDA, CDR2 SQIVND (reference sequence). This CDR3 is CASSIPPSGRMDGELFF. The DNA of the CDR3 is TGTGCCAGTAGTATCCCCCCCAGCGGGAGAATGGACGGGGAGCTGTTTTTT.

Only a few counts were recorded for this clonotype. The chain has TRBV9 and TRBJ2-7, with 7 nucleotides matching TRBD1. CDR3 size: 13 residues. With 0 bases clipped from V and 6 bases from J, the junction kept 3 bases outside the gene matches. Germline assignment: CDR1 SGDLS and CDR2 YYNGEE. The CDR3 nucleotides read TGTGCCAGCAGCGTAGGGGGACAGACCGAGCAGTACTTC. This gives the protein CASSVGGQTEQYF.

The chain couples TRBV19 to TRBJ1-1, with TRBD1 matching over 7 bases. Per the germline V gene, CDR1 is LNHDA and CDR2 is SQIVND (reference sequence). V trimming: 5 bases; J trimming: 6 bases; junction bases outside the gene matches: 6. The CDR3 is 13 residues long. The CDR3 spells CASSAGQRAEAFF. Written as DNA, the CDR3 is TGTGCCAGTAGTGCGGGACAGCGCGCTGAAGCTTTCTTT.

This chain joins TRBV5-5 and TRBJ2-1; a possible D gene is TRBD2 (6 bases). Germline loops: CDR1 SGHKS, CDR2 YYEKEE (reference sequence). V shed 5 bases and J shed 1 base, with 13 bases lying between them. The CDR3 is 15 residues long. The CDR3 DNA reads as TGTGCCAGCAGAAATACGGGGGTTTCCTACAATGAGCAGTTCTTC. It codes for CASRNTGVSYNEQFF.

The CDR3 DNA sequence: TGTGCCAGCAGTTTATCAGTGGGTACAGGGAGATCTTACGTC. This translates into CASSLSVGTGRSYV. The chain has TRBV27 and TRBJ2-7, with D possibly TRBD1 on 6 matching bases. V lost 0 bases to trimming and J lost 13 bases, with 19 bases between them. CDR3 length: 14 residues. CDR1 is MNHEY and CDR2 is SMNVEV in the germline V gene (reference sequence).

In this sample, this clonotype turned up a few times. This chain links TRBV29-1 with TRBJ2-3, with D maybe TRBD1 (6 bases). Deletions cut 2 bases from V and 4 bases from J, with 16 bases between. Germline values: CDR1 SQVTM, CDR2 ANQGSEA. CDR3 length: 15 amino acids. Written as DNA, the CDR3 is TGCAGCGTTGAACACTTCGGACAGAATCCAGATACGCAGTATTTT. It codes for CSVEHFGQNPDTQYF.

Only a few counts were recorded for this clonotype. The gene calls are TRBV5-1 and TRBJ1-1; D uncertain. The CDR3 covers 14 residues. CDR1 and CDR2 (germline): SGHRS, YFSETQ. V was shortened by 2 bases and J by 1 base, with 9 bases between the two germline ends. The CDR3 DNA is TGCGCCAGCAGCTTAGGACGGCCGAACACTGAAGCTTTCTTT. Translating it yields CASSLGRPNTEAFF.